This T cell receptor beta chain was sequenced during a study of T cell responses to AZD1222 COVID-19 vaccine. Concerning this clone: The antigen is not known.

Regarding the study as a whole: Recipients of two AZD1222 doses showed rising Spike-specific TCR breadth and depth.

Germline loops: CDR1 KGHSH, CDR2 LQKENI. V was cut by 7 bases and J by 1 base, with 13 bases left in between. The CDR3 loop spans 14 amino acids. The method was immunoSEQ multiplex PCR; TCRdb's version includes in-frame clones alone and lacks a portion of them. Here the sample spans approximately 150,000 clones, more than 90% being singletons. The source material was peripheral blood, sampled 28 days after the second AZD1222 dose. This chain joins TRBV18 and TRBJ1-1, with D tentatively TRBD1 (5 bases). The TCR originated in an adult who received the AZD1222 COVID-19 vaccine. The CDR3 nucleotides read TGTGCCAGCTTAGACAGAGAAACGAACACTGAAGCTTTCTTT. Translation: CASLDRETNTEAFF.